This T cell receptor (beta chain) was captured in a study of beta chain bispecific antibodies for T cell cancers. In the study overall: Sequenced cells survived coculture with leukemia lines plus bispecific antibodies. HPB-ALL carried surface TRBV5-5, while Jurkat carried TRBV12-3. Overall study results and limits: The leukemia cells, rather than normal T cells, gave most of the targeted TRBV signal.

TCRdb re-analysed the 5' RACE reads in MiXCR, keeping a single row per CDR3 protein. The sample yields about 20,000 distinct CDR3 sequences, approximately 2.4% seen once. This clonotype came up many times. What it recognizes is unknown. Either OKT3 anti-CD3 antibody or CD3/CD28 beads expanded T cells from blood mononuclear cells over about three days. Cocultures held around 5 x 10^4 normal T cells, around 5 x 10^4 targets, and bispecific antibody. The CDR3 loop spans 14 amino acids. V was cut by 3 bases and J by 2 bases, with 6 bases left in between. Germline V gene data show CDR1 as SGDLS and CDR2 as YYNGEE.

The J gene is TRBJ2-6, the V gene TRBV9; D might be TRBD1 (6 bases). The sequence derives from a human donor in good health. Some clones in this sample may be carry-over from other donors' samples. The material sequenced was healthy donor T cells cultured with leukemia cells. CDR3 coding DNA: TGTGCCAGCAGCGAGGGGGCTGGGGCCAACGTCCTGACTTTC. Protein sequence: CASSEGAGANVLTF.